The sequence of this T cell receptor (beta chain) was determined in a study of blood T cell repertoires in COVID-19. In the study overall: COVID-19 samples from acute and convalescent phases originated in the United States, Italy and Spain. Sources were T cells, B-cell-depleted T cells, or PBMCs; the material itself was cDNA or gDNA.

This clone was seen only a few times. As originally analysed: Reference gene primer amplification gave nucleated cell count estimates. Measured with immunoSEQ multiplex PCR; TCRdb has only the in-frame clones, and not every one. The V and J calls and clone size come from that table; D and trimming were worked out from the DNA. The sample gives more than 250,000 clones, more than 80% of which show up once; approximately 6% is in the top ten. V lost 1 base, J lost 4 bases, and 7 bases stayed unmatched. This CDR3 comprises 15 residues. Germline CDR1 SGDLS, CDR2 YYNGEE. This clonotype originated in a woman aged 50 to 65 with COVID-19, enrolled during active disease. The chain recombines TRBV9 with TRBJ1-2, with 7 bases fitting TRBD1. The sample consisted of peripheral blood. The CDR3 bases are TGTGCCAGCAGCGTAACCCTTGGGACAGCCTATGGCTACACCTTC. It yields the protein CASSVTLGTAYGYTF.